The 2 T cell receptor beta chains presented below share a single source sample, sequenced in a study of blood T cell repertoires in COVID-19. The assay was immunoSEQ multiplex PCR, and TCRdb's table has in-frame clones only and misses some. The table lists roughly 100,000 clones, roughly four fifths of them singletons. The specimen sequenced was peripheral blood. The receptors come from a man aged 55 to 70 with acute or convalescent COVID-19.

The chain is built from TRBV5-6 and TRBJ1-6; possibly TRBD1 for D (6 bases). Deletions cut 2 bases from V and 9 bases from J, with 12 bases between. CDR3 length: 14 residues. The germline V gene has CDR1 SGHDT and CDR2 YYEEEE. CDR3 bases: TGTGCCAGCAGCTTAACAGGGTTTAGTTCACCCCTCCACTTT. This encodes CASSLTGFSSPLHF.

The rearrangement uses TRBV4-2 and TRBJ1-4, with a weak D call TRBD1 (6 bases). Germline V CDR1 and CDR2: LGHNA, YNFKEQ. The germline V and J ends were trimmed by 2 bases and 3 bases, with 10 bases remaining between them. CDR3 length equals 15 residues. The DNA for the CDR3 is TGTGCCAGCAGCCAAAACAGGGAGTCTAATGAAAAACTGTTTTTT. As protein: CASSQNRESNEKLFF.